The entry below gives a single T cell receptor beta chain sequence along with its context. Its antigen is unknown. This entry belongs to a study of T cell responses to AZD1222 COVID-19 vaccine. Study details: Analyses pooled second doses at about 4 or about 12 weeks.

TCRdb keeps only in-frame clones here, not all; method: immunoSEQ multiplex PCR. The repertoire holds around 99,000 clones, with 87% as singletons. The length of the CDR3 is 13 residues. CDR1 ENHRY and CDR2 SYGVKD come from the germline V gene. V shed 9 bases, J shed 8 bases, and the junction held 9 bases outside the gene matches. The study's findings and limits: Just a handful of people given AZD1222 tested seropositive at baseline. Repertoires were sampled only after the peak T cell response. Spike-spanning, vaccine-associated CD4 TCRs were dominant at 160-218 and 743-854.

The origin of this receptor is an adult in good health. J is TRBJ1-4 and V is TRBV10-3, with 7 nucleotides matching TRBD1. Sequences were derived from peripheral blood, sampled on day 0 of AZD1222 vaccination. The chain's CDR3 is CAIRGHGEEKLFF. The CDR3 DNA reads TGTGCCATTAGGGGGCACGGGGAAGAAAAACTGTTTTTT.